This T cell receptor (beta chain) was documented in a study of blood T cell repertoires in COVID-19. The wider study: COVID-19 samples from acute and convalescent phases originated in the United States, Italy and Spain. Sources were T cells, B-cell-depleted T cells, or PBMCs; the material itself was cDNA or gDNA.

In the authors' workflow: From reference gene primer amplification, estimates of nucleated cell counts were derived. Libraries were prepared by immunoSEQ multiplex PCR; TCRdb keeps only in-frame clonotypes and omits some of them. The DNA gave D and trimming, while V, J and clone size come from that table. This sample carries more than 95,000 clones, approximately 80% of them seen once, and the ten largest clones take 4.1%. Germline lookup yields CDR1 SGDLS and CDR2 YYNGEE. The CDR3 is 13 amino acids. V lost 2 bases to trimming and J lost 0 bases, with 5 bases between them. Sequenced material: peripheral blood. The chain couples TRBV9 to TRBJ1-1; D is unresolved. This TCR was recovered from a man in his sixties with acute or convalescent COVID-19. The CDR3 region is CASSVELNTEAFF. In nucleotides, the CDR3 is TGTGCCAGCAGCGTTGAGCTGAACACTGAAGCTTTCTTT.